The present T cell receptor beta chain was sequenced within a study of T-cell memory formation after mild COVID-19. Study-wide context: The study found TCR clusters largely donor specific.

The TCR alpha and TCR beta cDNA libraries, bearing sample barcodes and UMIs, were generated by 5'RACE using constant-segment primers. MiXCR, applied by TCRdb to the 5' RACE reads, yields one record per CDR3 protein. The table includes fewer than 50,000 distinct CDR3 sequences, 7.3% detected once. Study observations and caveats: The study detected some responding clones in pre-infection memory, suggesting cross-reactive memory joined. SARS-CoV-2 specificity of second-wave clones peaking day 37 was unconfirmed.

Details on this clonotype: Its target is unknown.

There are 14 residues in the CDR3. CDR1 is SGHTA and CDR2 is FQGTGA in the germline V gene. Trimming left V 4 bases short and J 3 bases short, with 11 bases between. This TCR was sampled from a man aged 18 to 35 who had mild COVID-19 (a few samples of this study predate the infection). Cell type and time point are not known. The chain uses TRBV7-3 and TRBJ2-3, with D possibly being TRBD2 (6 bases). Sequenced sample: PBMCs or a T cell subset sorted from them (not recorded which). CDR3 nucleotide sequence: TGTGCCAGCAGCTCGGAGGGCAGTACAGATACGCAGTATTTT. Protein product: CASSSEGSTDTQYF.